This is a list of T cell receptor beta chains from one sample in a study of T cell responses to AZD1222 COVID-19 vaccine. TCRdb's copy holds only in-frame clones and misses some; the assay was immunoSEQ multiplex PCR. The data hold approximately 65,000 clones, with around 83% observed a single time. The sample here was peripheral blood, taken on day 0 of AZD1222 vaccination. Source of these receptors: an adult in good health. Both conserved end residues are trimmed from each CDR3. A D gene is named only where the DNA matches it firmly.

>TRBV10-3|TRBJ2-5|.|11
ATEDTLGGTQY
>TRBV9|TRBJ2-7|.|12
ASSVGPRDYEQY
>TRBV18|TRBJ1-1|.|14
ASSPSVGEINTEAF
>TRBV7-2|TRBJ2-7|TRBD2|14
ASSATPGAGRNEQY
>TRBV5-6|TRBJ2-4|TRBD2|14
ASSLALAGVKNIQY
>TRBV10-1|TRBJ2-1|TRBD2|12
ASSGASGENEQF
>TRBV27|TRBJ1-5|.|12
ASSLSREGQPQH
>TRBV6-5|TRBJ1-6|.|13
ASSYEAVPNSPLH
>TRBV5-8|TRBJ1-1|.|12
ASIYGTKMTEAF
>TRBV5-1|TRBJ2-3|.|13
ASSRRLREGDTQY
>TRBV30|TRBJ2-7|TRBD1|12
AWSRGQGTGEQY
>TRBV28|TRBJ2-1|TRBD2|11
ASSRSGGREQF
>TRBV9|TRBJ1-4|.|12
ASSDLTTNEKLF
>TRBV7-2|TRBJ2-3|TRBD2|15
ASSLFLAGRASDTQY
>TRBV6-2/TRBV6-3|TRBJ2-1|.|14
ASSYSTQGRFNEQF
>TRBV27|TRBJ1-1|.|13
ASSLWTDSNTEAF
>TRBV20-1|TRBJ1-2|TRBD1|13
SASAGTGINYGYT
>TRBV6-5|TRBJ1-1|.|11
ASRNSWNTEAF
>TRBV2|TRBJ2-5|TRBD1|11
ASSPGTVETQY
>TRBV28|TRBJ1-2|.|11
ASSFRGVNGYT
>TRBV19|TRBJ2-7|.|8
ASIPPQQY
>TRBV18|TRBJ2-3|.|13
ASSPISERTDTQY
>TRBV18|TRBJ2-5|.|13
ASSPPDRAEETQY
>TRBV7-9|TRBJ1-4|TRBD1|13
ASSSGVGGKEKLF
>TRBV3-1/TRBV3-2|TRBJ2-3|.|9
ASSQADTQY
>TRBV29-1|TRBJ1-2|.|12
SVEPQGTSYGYT
>TRBV5-4|TRBJ1-6|.|13
ASSLGASYNSPLH
>TRBV19|TRBJ2-6|.|11
ASSISGANVLT
>TRBV18|TRBJ1-1|.|14
ASSQARAVVDTEAF
>TRBV9|TRBJ1-1|.|9
ASSHGERPF
>TRBV10-1|TRBJ2-4|.|10
ASSESGDIQY
>TRBV5-1|TRBJ2-7|.|15
ASSLATSSGWSDEQY
>TRBV24-1|TRBJ1-5|.|17
ATSDVHGDPTYSNQPQH
>TRBV2|TRBJ1-5|.|12
ASNPAIADQPQH
>TRBV28|TRBJ1-5|.|14
ASSREKGQSNQPQH
>TRBV5-6|TRBJ1-2|.|13
ASSLVSRDNYGYT
>TRBV29-1|TRBJ1-2|.|11
SVGKGGDYGYT
>TRBV5-5|TRBJ1-3|.|13
ASSLADSSGNTIY
>TRBV4-3|TRBJ2-1|TRBD1|14
ASSRAPGTGYNEQF
>TRBV29-1|TRBJ1-3|.|11
SVEPPPGNTIY
>TRBV6-1|TRBJ1-5|.|14
ASSEVTYDSNQPQH
>TRBV9|TRBJ1-2|.|13
ASSVGTPSNYGYT
>TRBV6-5|TRBJ1-2|.|10
ASSYWGYGYT
>TRBV5-1|TRBJ2-7|TRBD2|13
ASSLFSGAPYEQY
>TRBV23-1|TRBJ1-2|.|17
ASSQNSPDREYLNYGYT
>TRBV5-8|TRBJ2-3|.|11
ASNDFETDTQY
>TRBV6-6|TRBJ1-6|.|16
ASSRETAASSYNSPLH
>TRBV7-2|TRBJ1-2|TRBD1|15
ASSQSGTGRFNYGYT
>TRBV2|TRBJ1-1|TRBD1|13
ASSDSGTENTEAF
>TRBV6-1|TRBJ1-2|.|12
ASSEQAELYGYT
>TRBV14|TRBJ2-2|.|14
ASSRSRDANTGELF